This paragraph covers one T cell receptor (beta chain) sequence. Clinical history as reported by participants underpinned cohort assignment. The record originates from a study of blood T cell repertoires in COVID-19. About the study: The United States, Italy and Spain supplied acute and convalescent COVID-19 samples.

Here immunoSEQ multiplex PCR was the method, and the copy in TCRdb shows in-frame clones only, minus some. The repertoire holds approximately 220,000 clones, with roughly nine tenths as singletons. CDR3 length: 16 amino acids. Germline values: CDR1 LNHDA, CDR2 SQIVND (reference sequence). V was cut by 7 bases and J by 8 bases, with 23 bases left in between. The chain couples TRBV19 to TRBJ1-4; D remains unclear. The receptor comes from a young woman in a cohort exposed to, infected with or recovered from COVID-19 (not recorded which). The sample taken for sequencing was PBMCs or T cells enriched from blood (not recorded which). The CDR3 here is CASKIGSAAEPEKLFF. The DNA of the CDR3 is TGTGCCAGTAAGATAGGTTCGGCGGCTGAACCAGAAAAACTGTTTTTT.